A single sample is the source of the 11 T cell receptor beta chains below, sequenced in a study of CD8+ T cells in alopecia areata. Sequencing used cDNA as its template, made by extracting RNA and reverse transcribing it. Repertoires were generated with immunoSEQ multiplex PCR, while TCRdb's copy carries only in-frame clones and drops some. The repertoire includes about 180,000 clones, about 47% of them detected once, and roughly a tenth sits in the top ten. Sample treatment: oral pan-JAK inhibitor, 5-10 mg twice daily. The source was CD8+ T cells sorted from blood, collected around week 53, from a patient treated with tofacitinib. All receptors come from a human donor with alopecia areata.

CDR3 nucleotide sequence: TGCGCCAGCAGCCAAGGTTTGGGAAAGACCTACGAGCAGTACTTC. This gives the protein CASSQGLGKTYEQYF. This chain joins TRBV4-1 and TRBJ2-7, with D hard to call. The CDR3 is made up of 15 amino acids. Trimming left V 1 base short and J 2 bases short, with 12 bases between. Germline V lookup: CDR1 MGHRA, CDR2 YSYEKL.

This chain uses TRBV11-2 with TRBJ1-2; 9 bases align to TRBD1. Germline trimming cut 2 bases from V and 2 bases from J; bases unmatched to any gene: 3. The CDR3 runs to 15 residues. Germline lookup yields CDR1 SGHAT and CDR2 FQNNGV. CDR3 region: CASSLRQGGNYGYTF. The CDR3 DNA follows: TGTGCCAGCAGCTTACGACAGGGGGGCAACTATGGCTACACCTTC.

This clone was observed a handful of times. This chain uses TRBV7-9 with TRBJ2-7, with 12 bases aligning to TRBD1. The CDR3 runs 16 residues. Germline CDR1 reads SEHNR; CDR2 reads FQNEAQ (reference sequence). Trimming cost V 5 bases and J 5 bases; bases outside gene matches: 10. Here the CDR3 DNA reads TGTGCCAGCAGCCGAACCGGGACAGGGGGCGACAACGAGCAGTACTTC. Amino acid sequence: CASSRTGTGGDNEQYF.

This clone has a single count. The V and J genes are TRBV5-6 and TRBJ2-5; D is unresolved. V was cut by 6 bases and J by 5 bases, with 14 bases left in between. The germline gives CDR1 SGHDT, CDR2 YYEEEE. This CDR3 contains 13 residues. CDR3 nucleotides: TGTGCCAGCACCCCCGTCAGTTCGGAGACCCAGTACTTC. This gives the protein CASTPVSSETQYF.

This clone has just a few counts. This chain links TRBV5-1 with TRBJ2-2; D possibly matches TRBD1 or TRBD2 (5 bases each). Trimming removed 3 bases at V and 4 bases at J, with 10 bases between. Germline loops: CDR1 SGHRS, CDR2 YFSETQ. The CDR3 has 14 residues. CDR3: CASSSGPPTGELFF. Here the CDR3 DNA reads TGCGCCAGCAGCTCGGGACCCCCCACCGGGGAGCTGTTTTTT. Looking up the rest from reference TRBV5-1 and TRBJ2-2 gives the full variable domain: KAGVTQTPRYLIKTRGQQVTLSCSPISGHRSVSWYQQTPGQGLQFLFEYFSETQRNKGNFPGRFSGRQFSNSRSEMNVSTLELGDSALYLCASSSGPPTGELFFGEGSRLTVL.

There are a few counts of this clone. The chain has TRBV29-1 and TRBJ2-1; perhaps TRBD2 as D (7 bases). Per germline, CDR1 SQVTM and CDR2 ANQGSEA. This CDR3 contains 12 residues. V gave up 6 bases and J gave up 7 bases, with 13 bases separating them. The CDR3, as DNA: TGCAGCGTAAGGGGAGGGGGTAATGAGCAGTTCTTC. Translating gives CSVRGGGNEQFF.

The rearrangement uses TRBV30 and TRBJ1-1; TRBD1 aligns across 7 bases. Germline V gene sequence: CDR1 GTSNPN, CDR2 SVGIG (reference sequence). The junction had 10 bases not matched to a gene; V was cut back by 2 bases and J by 4 bases. CDR3 length: 15 residues. The CDR3 DNA sequence: TGTGCCTGGAGTCTAGGGGGCAGGAGGAGCACTGAAGCTTTCTTT. The encoded protein is CAWSLGGRRSTEAFF.

This chain links TRBV29-1 with TRBJ2-3; D is uncertain. The CDR3 is 10 residues long. CDR1 and CDR2 (germline): SQVTM, ANQGSEA. V was clipped by 5 bases and J by 6 bases, with 6 bases between them. The CDR3 DNA is TGCAGCGTTCGGGTGGATACGCAGTATTTT. This sequence encodes CSVRVDTQYF.

V is TRBV13 and J is TRBJ2-7; D ambiguous. With 3 bases removed from V and 0 bases from J, the gap between germline ends came to 6 bases. The CDR3 has 13 residues. Germline CDR1 PRHDT, CDR2 FYEKMQ (reference sequence). CDR3 region: CASSFPSSYEQYF. The CDR3 coding sequence is TGTGCCAGCAGCTTTCCCAGCTCCTACGAGCAGTACTTC.

The table lists this clone with a few counts. The rearrangement uses TRBV29-1 and TRBJ2-5, with D uncertain. CDR3 length: 10 residues. Per the germline V gene, CDR1 is SQVTM and CDR2 is ANQGSEA. Trimming removed 4 bases at V and 4 bases at J, with 4 bases between. In DNA, the CDR3 is TGCAGCGTTGTCGTAGAGACCCAGTACTTC. Translation gives CSVVVETQYF.

V is TRBV6-6 and J is TRBJ1-5; D may be TRBD1 (5 bases). The length of the CDR3 is 12 residues. Germline V gene data show CDR1 as MNHNY and CDR2 as SVGAGI (reference sequence). V lost 5 bases to trimming and J lost 6 bases, with 8 bases between them. DNA for the CDR3: TGTGCCAGCAGTGGGGGTGGTCAGCCCCAGCATTTT. Its protein product is CASSGGGQPQHF.